The rows below give T cell receptor beta chains drawn from one sample of a study of blood T cell repertoires in COVID-19. Assay used: immunoSEQ multiplex PCR; TCRdb lists only in-frame clones, some missing. The sample lists 300,000 to 400,000 clones, 75% to 90% occurring once. The material sequenced was PBMCs or T cells enriched from blood (not recorded which). These receptor sequences come from a woman in her twenties or thirties who had been exposed to COVID-19. Both conserved end residues are trimmed from each CDR3.

ASSLSRDTDTQY | TRBV7-2
ASSEFRGGDQPQH | TRBV6-1
AISERSGGATDTQY | TRBV10-3
ASARGDVSYEQY | TRBV3-1/TRBV3-2
ASSYGAAPFPYEQY | TRBV6-2/TRBV6-3
ASSLDKTGELF | TRBV7-9
ASSDPNRGTDTQY | TRBV6-1
ASSWRQAAGNTIY | TRBV6-2/TRBV6-3
ASSSGTGNGYT | TRBV6-5
ASSYESLTYEQY | TRBV6-6
ASTPRREVGETQY | TRBV19
ASSETRGPTGELF | TRBV6-1
ASSVEDGGFNEQF | TRBV9
AWRQGSTDTQY | TRBV30
ASSLDGGSFYEQY | TRBV11-2
ASSLWGARYTEAF | TRBV28
ASSFGGATSGANVLT | TRBV9
ASSPGLAADTQY | TRBV7-2